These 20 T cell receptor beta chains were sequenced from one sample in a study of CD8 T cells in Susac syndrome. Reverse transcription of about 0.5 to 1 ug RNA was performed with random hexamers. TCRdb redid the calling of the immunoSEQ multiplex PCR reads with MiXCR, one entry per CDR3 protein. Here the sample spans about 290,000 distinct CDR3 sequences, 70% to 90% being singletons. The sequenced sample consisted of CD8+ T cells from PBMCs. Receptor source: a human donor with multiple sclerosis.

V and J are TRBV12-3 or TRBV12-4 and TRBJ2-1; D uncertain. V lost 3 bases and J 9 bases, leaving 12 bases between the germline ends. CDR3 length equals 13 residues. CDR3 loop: CASSFLGNSEQFF. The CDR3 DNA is TGTGCCAGCAGTTTTTTAGGCAATTCTGAGCAGTTCTTC.

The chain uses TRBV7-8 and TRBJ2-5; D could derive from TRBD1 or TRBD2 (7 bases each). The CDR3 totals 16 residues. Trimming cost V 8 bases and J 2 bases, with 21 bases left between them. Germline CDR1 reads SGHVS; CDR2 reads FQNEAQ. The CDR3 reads CASQIGEGARQETQYF. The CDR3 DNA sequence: TGTGCCAGCCAGATTGGGGAGGGGGCGCGACAAGAGACCCAGTACTTC.

The CDR3 region is CASSQGPGGEAYGYTF. The DNA for the CDR3 is TGCGCCAGCAGCCAAGGACCAGGGGGCGAAGCCTATGGCTACACCTTC. This chain joins TRBV4-1 and TRBJ1-2, with TRBD1 identical over 8 bases. Per the germline V gene, CDR1 is MGHRA and CDR2 is YSYEKL. The junction had 8 bases not matched to a gene; V was cut back by 1 base and J by 4 bases. The CDR3 is 16 amino acids.

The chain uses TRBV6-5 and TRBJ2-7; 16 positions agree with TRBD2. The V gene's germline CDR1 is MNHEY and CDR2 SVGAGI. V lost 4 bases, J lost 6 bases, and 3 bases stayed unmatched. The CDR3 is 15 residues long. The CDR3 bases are TGTGCCAGCAGTTCGGGACTAGCGGGAGGGGTCGAGCAGTACTTC. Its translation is CASSSGLAGGVEQYF.

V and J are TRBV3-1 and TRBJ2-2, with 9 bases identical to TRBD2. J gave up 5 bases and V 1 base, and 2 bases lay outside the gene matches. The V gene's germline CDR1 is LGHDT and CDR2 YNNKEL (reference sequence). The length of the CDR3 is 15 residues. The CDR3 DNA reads TGTGCCAGCAGCCAAGTCCTAGCGGGGACCGGGGAGCTGTTTTTT. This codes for CASSQVLAGTGELFF.

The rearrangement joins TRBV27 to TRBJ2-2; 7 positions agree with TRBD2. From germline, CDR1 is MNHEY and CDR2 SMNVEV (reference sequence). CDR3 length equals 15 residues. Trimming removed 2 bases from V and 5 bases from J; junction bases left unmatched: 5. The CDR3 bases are TGTGCCAGCAGTTTACAGCGGGGACGAACCGGGGAGCTGTTTTTT. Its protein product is CASSLQRGRTGELFF.

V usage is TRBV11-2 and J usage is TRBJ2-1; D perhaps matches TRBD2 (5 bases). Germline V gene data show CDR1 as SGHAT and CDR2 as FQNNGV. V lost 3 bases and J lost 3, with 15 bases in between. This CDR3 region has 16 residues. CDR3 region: CASSFPPAEDYNEQFF. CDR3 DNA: TGTGCCAGCAGCTTTCCTCCGGCGGAGGACTACAATGAGCAGTTCTTC.

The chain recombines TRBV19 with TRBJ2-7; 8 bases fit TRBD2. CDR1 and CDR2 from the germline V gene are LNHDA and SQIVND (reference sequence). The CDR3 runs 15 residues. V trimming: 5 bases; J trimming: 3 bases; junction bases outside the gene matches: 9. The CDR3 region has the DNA TGTGCCAGTAGTCCGGCGGGCGGGGGGCTCTACGAGCAGTACTTC. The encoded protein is CASSPAGGGLYEQYF.

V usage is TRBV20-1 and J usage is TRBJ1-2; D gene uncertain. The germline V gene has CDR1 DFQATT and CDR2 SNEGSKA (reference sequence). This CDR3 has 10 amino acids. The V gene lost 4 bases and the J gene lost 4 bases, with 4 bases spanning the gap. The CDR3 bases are TGCAGTGCTAACCCCTATGGCTACACCTTC. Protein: CSANPYGYTF.

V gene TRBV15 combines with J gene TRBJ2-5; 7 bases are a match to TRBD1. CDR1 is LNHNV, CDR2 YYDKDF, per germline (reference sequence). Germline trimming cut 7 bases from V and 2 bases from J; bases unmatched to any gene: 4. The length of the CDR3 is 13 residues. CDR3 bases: TGTGCCACCAACCAGGGGGAACAAGAGACCCAGTACTTC. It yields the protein CATNQGEQETQYF. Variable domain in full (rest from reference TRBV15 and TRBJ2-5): DAMVIQNPRYQVTQFGKPVTLSCSQTLNHNVMYWYQQKSSQAPKLLFHYYDKDFNNEADTPDNFQSRRPNTSFCFLDIRSPGLGDTAMYLCATNQGEQETQYFGPGTRLLVL.

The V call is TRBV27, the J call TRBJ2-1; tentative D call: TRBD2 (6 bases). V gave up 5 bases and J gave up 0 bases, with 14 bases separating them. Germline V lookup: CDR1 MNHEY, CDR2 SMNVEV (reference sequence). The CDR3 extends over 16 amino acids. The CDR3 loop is CASSPSGASSYNEQFF. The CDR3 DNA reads TGTGCCAGCAGTCCCTCGGGAGCCAGCTCCTACAATGAGCAGTTCTTC.

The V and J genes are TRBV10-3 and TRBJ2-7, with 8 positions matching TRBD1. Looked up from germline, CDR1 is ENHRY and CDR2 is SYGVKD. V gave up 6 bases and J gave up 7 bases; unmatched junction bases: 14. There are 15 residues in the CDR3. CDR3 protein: CAIRRGGQGVGEQYF. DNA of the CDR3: TGTGCCATCAGACGAGGCGGACAGGGTGTGGGGGAGCAGTACTTC.

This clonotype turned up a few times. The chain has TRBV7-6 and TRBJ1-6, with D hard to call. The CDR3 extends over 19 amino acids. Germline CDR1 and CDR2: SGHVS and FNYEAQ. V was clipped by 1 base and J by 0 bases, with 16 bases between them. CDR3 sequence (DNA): TGTGCCAGCAGCTTAGGAGGTATCGGCTTAAGCTCCTATAATTCACCCCTCCACTTT. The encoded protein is CASSLGGIGLSSYNSPLHF. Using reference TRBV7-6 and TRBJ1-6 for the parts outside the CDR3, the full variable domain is GAGVSQSPRYKVTKRGQDVALRCDPISGHVSLYWYRQALGQGPEFLTYFNYEAQQDKSGLPNDRFSAERPEGSISTLTIQRTEQRDSAMYRCASSLGGIGLSSYNSPLHFGNGTRLTVT.

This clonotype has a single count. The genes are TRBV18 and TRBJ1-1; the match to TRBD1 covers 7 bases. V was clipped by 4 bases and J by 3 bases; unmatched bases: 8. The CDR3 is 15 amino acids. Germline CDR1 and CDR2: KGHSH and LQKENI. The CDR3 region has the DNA TGTGCCAGCTCACGACAGGGTTTAAGAGACACTGAAGCTTTCTTT. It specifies CASSRQGLRDTEAFF.

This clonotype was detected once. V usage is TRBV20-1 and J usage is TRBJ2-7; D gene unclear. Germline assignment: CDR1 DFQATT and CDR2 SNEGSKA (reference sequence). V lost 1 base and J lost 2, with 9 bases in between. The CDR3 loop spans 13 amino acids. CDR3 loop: CSARAGEAYEQYF. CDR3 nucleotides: TGCAGTGCTAGAGCGGGTGAGGCCTACGAGCAGTACTTC.

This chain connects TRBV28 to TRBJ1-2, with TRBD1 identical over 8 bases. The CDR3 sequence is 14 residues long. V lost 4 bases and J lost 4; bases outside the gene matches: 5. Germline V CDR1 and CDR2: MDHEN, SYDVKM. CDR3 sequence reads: CASSSYQGAYGYTF. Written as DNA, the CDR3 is TGTGCCAGCAGTTCATACCAGGGGGCCTATGGCTACACCTTC.

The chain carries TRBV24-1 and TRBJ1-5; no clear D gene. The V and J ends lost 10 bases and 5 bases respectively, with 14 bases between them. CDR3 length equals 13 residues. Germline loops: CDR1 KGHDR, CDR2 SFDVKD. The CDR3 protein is CATSVGIYQPQHF. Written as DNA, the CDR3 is TGTGCCACGAGCGTGGGGATATATCAGCCCCAGCATTTT.

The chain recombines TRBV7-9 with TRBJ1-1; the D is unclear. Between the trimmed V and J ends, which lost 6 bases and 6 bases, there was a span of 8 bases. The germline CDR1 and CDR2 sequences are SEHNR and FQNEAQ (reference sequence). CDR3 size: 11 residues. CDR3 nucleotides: TGTGCCAGCAGTCCTAACTCTGAAGCTTTCTTT. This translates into CASSPNSEAFF.

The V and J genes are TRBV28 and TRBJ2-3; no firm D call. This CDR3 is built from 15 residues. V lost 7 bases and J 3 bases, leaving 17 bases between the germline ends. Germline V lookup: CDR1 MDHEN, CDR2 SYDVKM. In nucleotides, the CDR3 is TGTGCCAGCACCCTACTGCGGTGGTCAACAGATACGCAGTATTTT. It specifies CASTLLRWSTDTQYF. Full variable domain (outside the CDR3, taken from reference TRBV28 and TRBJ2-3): DVKVTQSSRYLVKRTGEKVFLECVQDMDHENMFWYRQDPGLGLRLIYFSYDVKMKEKGDIPEGYSVSREKKERFSLILESASTNQTSMYLCASTLLRWSTDTQYFGPGTRLTVL.

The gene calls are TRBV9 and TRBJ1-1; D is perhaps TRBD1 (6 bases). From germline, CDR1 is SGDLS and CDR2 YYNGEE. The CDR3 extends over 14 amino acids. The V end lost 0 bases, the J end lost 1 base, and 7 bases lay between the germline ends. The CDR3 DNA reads TGTGCCAGCAGCGTAGGGGGGCGGAACACTGAAGCTTTCTTT. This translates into CASSVGGRNTEAFF.